These 27 T cell receptor beta chains were all obtained from the same sample, sequenced in a study of T cell responses to AZD1222 COVID-19 vaccine. TCRdb keeps only in-frame clones here, not all; method: immunoSEQ multiplex PCR. The table shows about 120,000 clones, with roughly 85% occurring only once. Sample: peripheral blood, taken on day 0 of AZD1222 vaccination. The receptors originated from an adult in good health.

The chain carries TRBV24-1 and TRBJ1-1; D unclear. CDR1 KGHDR and CDR2 SFDVKD come from the germline V gene. CDR3 size: 14 residues. The ends were cut back, 4 bases at V and 6 bases at J, with 14 bases in the middle. CDR3 protein: CATSDPTGPAEAFF. The CDR3 nucleotides read TGTGCCACCAGTGACCCGACCGGACCTGCTGAAGCTTTCTTT.

This clone was observed a single time. This sequence joins TRBV6-5 and TRBJ1-1; D uncertain. The CDR3 consists of 13 residues. Germline V gene sequence: CDR1 MNHEY, CDR2 SVGAGI. The germline V and J ends were trimmed by 7 bases and 1 base, with 10 bases remaining between them. The CDR3 DNA follows: TGTGCCAGCAAAACGGACGGGAACACTGAAGCTTTCTTT. Protein: CASKTDGNTEAFF.

The chain uses TRBV11-2 and TRBJ1-2; the D is unclear. Trimming removed 4 bases at V and 11 bases at J, with 17 bases between. The germline V gene has CDR1 SGHAT and CDR2 FQNNGV. There are 13 residues in the CDR3. CDR3 sequence reads: CASSSPGYSLYTF. DNA for the CDR3: TGTGCCAGCAGCTCCCCGGGTTACAGTTTATACACCTTC.

This clone was found once. This chain uses TRBV24-1 with TRBJ2-1, with a weak D call TRBD1 (5 bases). V was cut by 5 bases and J by 8 bases, with 24 bases left in between. The CDR3 has 17 amino acids. Germline V gives CDR1 KGHDR, CDR2 SFDVKD. CDR3 loop: CATSGQSGPHPKDEQFF. CDR3 DNA sequence: TGTGCCACCAGTGGCCAATCAGGGCCCCACCCGAAGGATGAGCAGTTCTTC.

This rearrangement joins TRBV11-3 to TRBJ2-2; D uncertain. The germline gives CDR1 SGHNT, CDR2 YENEEA. The CDR3 consists of 15 residues. V lost 1 base and J 2 bases, leaving 8 bases between the germline ends. CDR3 coding DNA: TGTGCCAGCAGCTTAGGGCAGGTCAACACCGGGGAGCTGTTTTTT. This gives the protein CASSLGQVNTGELFF.

The chain carries TRBV6-2 or TRBV6-3 and TRBJ2-7, with D possibly being TRBD2 (6 bases). Germline values: CDR1 MNHEY, CDR2 SVGEGT. Trimming pared 3 bases from V and 0 bases from J, leaving 12 bases between. The CDR3 runs 15 residues. The CDR3 loop is CASSYNAGSSYEQYF. CDR3 sequence (DNA): TGTGCCAGCAGTTATAACGCGGGAAGCTCCTACGAGCAGTACTTC.

This clone showed up just once. V is TRBV19 and J is TRBJ2-2; 7 bases line up with TRBD1. The CDR3 covers 15 residues. The V gene's germline CDR1 is LNHDA and CDR2 SQIVND (reference sequence). The V and J ends lost 3 bases and 2 bases, in that order; junction bases with no gene match: 3. The DNA of the CDR3 is TGTGCCAGTAGTATTCGACAGGGTAACACCGGGGAGCTGTTTTTT. Translating it yields CASSIRQGNTGELFF.

The sample holds a few counts of this clone. The V gene is TRBV27, the J gene TRBJ1-2; no firm D call. CDR3 length: 13 amino acids. CDR1 MNHEY and CDR2 SMNVEV come from the germline V gene (reference sequence). V lost 6 bases to trimming and J lost 7 bases, with 15 bases between them. The CDR3 region has the DNA TGTGCCAGCAGCTCGGCCCTGATAGGTGGCTACACCTTC. Encoded protein: CASSSALIGGYTF.

This clone was detected only once. The chain employs TRBV4-1 and TRBJ1-2; D might be TRBD1 (5 bases). From germline, CDR1 is MGHRA and CDR2 YSYEKL. Deletions cut 3 bases from V and 8 bases from J, with 13 bases between. The CDR3 contains 13 residues. CDR3 sequence reads: CASSHPKAGGYTF. Written as DNA, the CDR3 is TGCGCCAGCAGCCATCCTAAGGCAGGGGGCTACACCTTC.

The chain couples TRBV13 to TRBJ2-7, with a weak D call TRBD2 (6 bases). Germline CDR1 and CDR2: PRHDT and FYEKMQ (reference sequence). The CDR3 has 14 residues. The V end was cut by 1 base, the J end by 1 base, with 8 bases between. DNA for the CDR3: TGTGCCAGCAGCTTAGCAGCGGGTTCCTACGAGCAGTACTTC. It is translated as CASSLAAGSYEQYF.

This chain links TRBV4-1 with TRBJ1-2; D uncertain. This CDR3 contains 16 residues. Trimming pared 0 bases from V and 1 base from J, leaving 12 bases between. Germline V CDR1 and CDR2: MGHRA, YSYEKL. DNA of the CDR3: TGCGCCAGCAGCCAAGATAGGTGGCAGGTTAACTATGGCTACACCTTC. Translation gives CASSQDRWQVNYGYTF.

This clone was seen only a few times. This chain joins TRBV19 and TRBJ1-4, with D maybe TRBD1 (6 bases). The germline gives CDR1 LNHDA, CDR2 SQIVND (reference sequence). The CDR3 length is 14 residues. Trimming cost V 7 bases and J 8 bases, with 17 bases left between them. In nucleotides, the CDR3 is TGTGCCAGTACCCCGGGACAAGGCCGCGAAAAACTGTTTTTT. Protein: CASTPGQGREKLFF.

The rearrangement uses TRBV28 and TRBJ1-2; weak D call: TRBD1 (5 bases). Deletions cut 7 bases from V and 5 bases from J, with 17 bases between. Germline CDR1 and CDR2: MDHEN and SYDVKM. CDR3 length: 14 residues. CDR3 nucleotide sequence: TGTGCCAGCACCACCTTCGCAGGGCGATATGGCTACACCTTC. This translates into CASTTFAGRYGYTF.

This chain uses TRBV4-2 with TRBJ1-2; tentative D call: TRBD1 (6 bases). With 0 bases removed from V and 11 bases from J, the gap between germline ends came to 28 bases. This CDR3 region has 18 residues. CDR1 LGHNA and CDR2 YNFKEQ come from the germline V gene. CDR3 sequence (DNA): TGTGCCAGCAGCCAAGAATGGGGGACACCTGGGGTATGGCGGGGATACACCTTC. Translation gives CASSQEWGTPGVWRGYTF.

The genes are TRBV28 and TRBJ1-4; a weak D match, TRBD1 (5 bases). Trimming cost V 5 bases and J 8 bases, with 12 bases left between them. CDR1 is MDHEN, CDR2 SYDVKM, per germline. The CDR3 spans 13 residues. In nucleotides, the CDR3 is TGTGCCAGCAGTCTGTTTGGGGGAGAAAAACTGTTTTTT. Protein product: CASSLFGGEKLFF. The variable domain in full, completed from reference TRBV28 and TRBJ1-4, reads DVKVTQSSRYLVKRTGEKVFLECVQDMDHENMFWYRQDPGLGLRLIYFSYDVKMKEKGDIPEGYSVSREKKERFSLILESASTNQTSMYLCASSLFGGEKLFFGSGTQLSVL.

This chain links TRBV5-4 with TRBJ1-1, with 7 positions matching TRBD1. The CDR3 is made up of 16 amino acids. V lost 3 bases and J lost 5; bases outside the gene matches: 13. Germline V lookup: CDR1 SGHNT, CDR2 YYREEE (reference sequence). This CDR3 reads CASSSGTVRIQTEAFF. The CDR3 nucleotides are TGTGCCAGCAGCTCTGGGACAGTGAGGATCCAGACTGAAGCTTTCTTT.

The chain carries TRBV3-1 (or the pseudogene TRBV3-2) and TRBJ2-7; 9 bases match TRBD1. J lost 12 bases, V lost 0 bases, and 3 bases had no gene match. The CDR3 runs to 12 residues. CDR1 LGHDT and CDR2 YNNKEL come from the germline V gene (reference sequence). In DNA, the CDR3 is TGTGCCAGCAGCCAAGAGGGGACAGGGTTGTACTTC. Its protein product is CASSQEGTGLYF.

This clone was seen a single time. CDR3 nucleotide sequence: TGCGCCAGCAGCTCGGGAAGCGAGCTGTTTTTT. Protein sequence: CASSSGSELFF. The chain has TRBV5-1 and TRBJ2-2, with D possibly being TRBD2 (5 bases). Germline lookup yields CDR1 SGHRS and CDR2 YFSETQ. V was pared by 3 bases and J by 11 bases, with 8 bases between. The CDR3 is 11 residues long.

The V and J genes are TRBV11-2 and TRBJ1-6; D gene uncertain. This CDR3 is 14 amino acids long. The V gene lost 5 bases and the J gene lost 7 bases, with 12 bases spanning the gap. Germline values: CDR1 SGHAT, CDR2 FQNNGV. CDR3 nucleotide sequence: TGTGCCAGCAGCCGGTCTGAACGCAATTCACCCCTCCACTTT. As protein: CASSRSERNSPLHF.

Written as DNA, the CDR3 is TGTGCCAGCTGCCCCTTAGCGGCTAGCACAGATACGCAGTATTTT. Its translation: CASCPLAASTDTQYF. This chain links TRBV27 with TRBJ2-3, with D possibly being TRBD2 (6 bases). The CDR3 has 15 amino acids. Germline V lookup: CDR1 MNHEY, CDR2 SMNVEV (reference sequence). Trimming removed 8 bases from V and 0 bases from J, with 15 bases in between.

This chain joins TRBV5-1 and TRBJ2-5; 8 bases align to TRBD2. Germline V gene lookup returns CDR1 SGHRS and CDR2 YFSETQ. Trimming at V came to 5 bases and at J to 4 bases, leaving 7 bases not matched to a gene. The CDR3 runs 14 residues. CDR3 bases: TGCGCCAGCAGTCGGAGCGGGGGAGCAGAGACCCAGTACTTC. Translated: CASSRSGGAETQYF.

The chain is built from TRBV10-1 and TRBJ1-5; possible D gene TRBD1, 5 bases. V lost 7 bases to trimming and J lost 4 bases, with 17 bases between them. Germline CDR1 is WNHNN and CDR2 is SYGVQD (reference sequence). The length of the CDR3 is 15 residues. The CDR3 reads CASKCFGAKNQPQHF. The CDR3 DNA reads TGCGCCAGCAAATGCTTCGGGGCAAAAAATCAGCCCCAGCATTTT.

J is TRBJ1-1 and V is TRBV11-3, with unresolved D. The CDR3 loop spans 14 amino acids. Trimming took 1 base from V and 4 from J, leaving 10 bases between them. The germline gives CDR1 SGHNT, CDR2 YENEEA. CDR3 amino acids: CASSLVQTSTEAFF. As DNA, the CDR3 is TGTGCCAGCAGCTTAGTTCAGACGAGCACTGAAGCTTTCTTT.

J is TRBJ1-2 and V is TRBV4-1; a possible D gene is TRBD1 (6 bases). CDR3 length: 17 residues. The germline V gene has CDR1 MGHRA and CDR2 YSYEKL. Trimming cost V 6 bases and J 1 base, with 21 bases left between them. CDR3 sequence reads: CASSRGAGANLNYGYTF. The CDR3 nucleotides read TGCGCCAGCAGTCGGGGCGCAGGGGCGAACCTTAACTATGGCTACACCTTC.

The CDR3 coding sequence is TGTGCCAGCAGCCAAGATTGGTCAGCAAGTAACTATGGCTACACCTTC. The encoded protein is CASSQDWSASNYGYTF. The chain combines TRBV4-2 with TRBJ1-2; no firm D call. The germline V gene encodes CDR1 LGHNA and CDR2 YNFKEQ. CDR3 size: 16 residues. Trimming stripped 0 bases from V and 1 base from J, with 12 bases between.

The chain recombines TRBV9 with TRBJ2-5; D tentatively reads TRBD1 or TRBD2 (7 bases each). The CDR3 totals 13 residues. The germline gives CDR1 SGDLS, CDR2 YYNGEE. V lost 3 bases and J 6 bases, leaving 12 bases between the germline ends. The CDR3 protein is CASSARGGKTQYF. The CDR3 nucleotides read TGTGCCAGCAGCGCCAGGGGGGGAAAGACCCAGTACTTC. Full variable domain (outside the CDR3, taken from reference TRBV9 and TRBJ2-5): DSGVTQTPKHLITATGQRVTLRCSPRSGDLSVYWYQQSLDQGLQFLIQYYNGEERAKGNILERFSAQQFPDLHSELNLSSLELGDSALYFCASSARGGKTQYFGPGTRLLVL.

The chain uses TRBV28 and TRBJ1-1, with 10 bases lining up with TRBD1. Germline-derived CDR1 and CDR2 are MDHEN and SYDVKM. The CDR3 runs 15 residues. V dropped 6 bases and J dropped 0; count of bases not matched to a gene: 4. CDR3 DNA sequence: TGTGCCAGCAGGACAGGGGGCGCGGTGAACACTGAAGCTTTCTTT. Protein: CASRTGGAVNTEAFF.